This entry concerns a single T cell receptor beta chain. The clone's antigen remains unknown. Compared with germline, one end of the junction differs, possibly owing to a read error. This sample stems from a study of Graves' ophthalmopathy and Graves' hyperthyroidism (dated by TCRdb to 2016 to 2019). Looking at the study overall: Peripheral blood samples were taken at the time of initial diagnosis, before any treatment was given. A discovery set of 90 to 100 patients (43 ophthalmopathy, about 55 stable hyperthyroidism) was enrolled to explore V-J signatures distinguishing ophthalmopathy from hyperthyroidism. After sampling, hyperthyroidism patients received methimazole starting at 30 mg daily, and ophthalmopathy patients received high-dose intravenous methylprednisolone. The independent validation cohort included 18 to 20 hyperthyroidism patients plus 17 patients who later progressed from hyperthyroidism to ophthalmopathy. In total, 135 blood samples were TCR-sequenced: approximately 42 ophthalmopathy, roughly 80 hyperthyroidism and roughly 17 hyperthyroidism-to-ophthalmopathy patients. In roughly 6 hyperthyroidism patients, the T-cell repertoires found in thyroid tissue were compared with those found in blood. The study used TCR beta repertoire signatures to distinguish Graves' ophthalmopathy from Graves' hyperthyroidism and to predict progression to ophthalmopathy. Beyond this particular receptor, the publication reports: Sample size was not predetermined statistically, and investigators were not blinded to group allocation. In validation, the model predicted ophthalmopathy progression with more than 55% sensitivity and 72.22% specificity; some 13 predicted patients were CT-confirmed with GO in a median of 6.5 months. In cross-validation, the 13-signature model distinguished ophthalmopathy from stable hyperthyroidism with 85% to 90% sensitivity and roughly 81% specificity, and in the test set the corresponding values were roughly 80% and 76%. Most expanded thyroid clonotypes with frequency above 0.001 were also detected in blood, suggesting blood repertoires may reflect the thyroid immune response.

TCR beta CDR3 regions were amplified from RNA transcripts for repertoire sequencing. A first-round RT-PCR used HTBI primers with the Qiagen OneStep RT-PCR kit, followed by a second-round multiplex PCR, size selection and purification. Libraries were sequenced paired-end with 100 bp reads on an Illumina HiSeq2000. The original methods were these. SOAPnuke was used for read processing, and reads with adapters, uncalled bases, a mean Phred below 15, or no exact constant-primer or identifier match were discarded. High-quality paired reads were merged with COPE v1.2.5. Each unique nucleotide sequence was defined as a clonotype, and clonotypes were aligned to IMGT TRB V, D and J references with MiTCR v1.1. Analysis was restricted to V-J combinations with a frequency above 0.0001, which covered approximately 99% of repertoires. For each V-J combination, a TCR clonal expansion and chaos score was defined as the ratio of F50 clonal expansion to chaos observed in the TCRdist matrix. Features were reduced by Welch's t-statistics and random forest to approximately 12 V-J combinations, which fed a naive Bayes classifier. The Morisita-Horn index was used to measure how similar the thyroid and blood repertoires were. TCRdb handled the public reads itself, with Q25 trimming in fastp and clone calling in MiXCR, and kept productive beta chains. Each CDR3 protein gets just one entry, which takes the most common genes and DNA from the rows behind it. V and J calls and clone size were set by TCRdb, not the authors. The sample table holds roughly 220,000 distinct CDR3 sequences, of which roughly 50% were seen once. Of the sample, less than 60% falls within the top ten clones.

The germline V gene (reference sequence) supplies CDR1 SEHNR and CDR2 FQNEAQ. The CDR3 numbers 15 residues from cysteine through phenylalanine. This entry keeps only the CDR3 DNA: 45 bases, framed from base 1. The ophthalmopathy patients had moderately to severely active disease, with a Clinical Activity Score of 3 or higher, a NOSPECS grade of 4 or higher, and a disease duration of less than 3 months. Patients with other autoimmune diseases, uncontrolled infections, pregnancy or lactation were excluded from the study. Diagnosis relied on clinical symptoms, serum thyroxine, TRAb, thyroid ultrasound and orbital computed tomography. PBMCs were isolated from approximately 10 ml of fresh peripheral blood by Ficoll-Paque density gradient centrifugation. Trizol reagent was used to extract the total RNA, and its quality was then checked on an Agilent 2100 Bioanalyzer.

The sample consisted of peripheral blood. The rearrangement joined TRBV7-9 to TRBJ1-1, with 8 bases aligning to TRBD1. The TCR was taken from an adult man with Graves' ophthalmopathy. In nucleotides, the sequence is TGCGCCAGCAGCCAAGAGGCGACAGGGGTTCCTGAAGCTTTCTTT. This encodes CASSQEATGVPEAFF.